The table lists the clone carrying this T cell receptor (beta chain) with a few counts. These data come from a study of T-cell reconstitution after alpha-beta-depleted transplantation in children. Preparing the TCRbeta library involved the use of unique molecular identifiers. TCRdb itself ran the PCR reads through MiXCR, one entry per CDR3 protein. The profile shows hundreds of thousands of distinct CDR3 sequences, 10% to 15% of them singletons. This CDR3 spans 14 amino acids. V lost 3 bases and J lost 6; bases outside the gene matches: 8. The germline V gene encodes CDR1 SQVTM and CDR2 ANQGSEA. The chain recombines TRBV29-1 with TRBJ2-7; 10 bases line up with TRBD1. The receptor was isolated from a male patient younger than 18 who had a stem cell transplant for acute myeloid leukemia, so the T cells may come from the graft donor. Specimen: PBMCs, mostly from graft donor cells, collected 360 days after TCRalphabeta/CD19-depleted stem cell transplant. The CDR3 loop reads CSVETGGVSREQYF. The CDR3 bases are TGCAGCGTTGAGACAGGGGGCGTGTCACGCGAGCAGTACTTC.